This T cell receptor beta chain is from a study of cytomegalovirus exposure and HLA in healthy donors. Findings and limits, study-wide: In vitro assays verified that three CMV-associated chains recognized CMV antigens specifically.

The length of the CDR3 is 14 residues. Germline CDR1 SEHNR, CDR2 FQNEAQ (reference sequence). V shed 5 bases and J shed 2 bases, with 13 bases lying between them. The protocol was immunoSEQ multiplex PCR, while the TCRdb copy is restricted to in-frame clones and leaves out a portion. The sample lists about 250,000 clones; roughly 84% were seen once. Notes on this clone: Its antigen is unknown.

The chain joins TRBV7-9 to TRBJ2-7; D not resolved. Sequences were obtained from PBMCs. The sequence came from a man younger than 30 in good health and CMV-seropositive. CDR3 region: CASSDLRSTYEQYF. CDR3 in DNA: TGTGCCAGCAGCGATTTGCGGAGTACCTACGAGCAGTACTTC.